This TCR beta chain was documented in a study of T-cell reconstitution after alpha-beta-depleted transplantation in children. The CDR3 covers 17 residues. Germline values: CDR1 SGHRS, CDR2 YFSETQ. Trimming cost V 4 bases and J 3 bases, with 21 bases left between them. Preparing the TCRbeta library involved the use of unique molecular identifiers. TCRdb used MiXCR to reprocess the PCR reads, holding one entry per CDR3 protein. The table includes 300,000 to 400,000 distinct CDR3 sequences, about 16% detected once. This clonotype was observed a handful of times. What it recognizes is unknown. Study conclusions and caveats: After transplant, high TCRbeta diversity at day 60 in some patients arose from surviving recipient T cells and thymic progenitors. At one year after transplant, newly produced T cells mostly accounted for T-cell counts and diversity.

The receptor's source is a male patient aged 2-15 years who had a stem cell transplant for acute lymphoblastic leukemia, so the T cells may come from the graft donor. The specimen was PBMCs, mostly from graft donor cells, collected 360 days after TCRalphabeta/CD19-depleted stem cell transplant. The genes are TRBV5-1 and TRBJ2-3, with D possibly being TRBD2 (7 bases). CDR3 sequence: CASSPGWGGGSTDTQYF. In DNA form, the CDR3 reads TGCGCCAGCAGCCCCGGCTGGGGGGGCGGATCAACAGATACGCAGTATTTT. The whole variable domain, remainder taken from reference TRBV5-1 and TRBJ2-3, is KAGVTQTPRYLIKTRGQQVTLSCSPISGHRSVSWYQQTPGQGLQFLFEYFSETQRNKGNFPGRFSGRQFSNSRSEMNVSTLELGDSALYLCASSPGWGGGSTDTQYFGPGTRLTVL.